A selection of T cell receptor beta chains follows, all from one sample in a study of regulatory T cells in long-lasting Graves disease. TCRdb recomputed calls from the multiplex PCR reads with MiXCR, one row per CDR3 protein. The sample lists hundreds of thousands of distinct CDR3 sequences, roughly 21% seen once, with 7.1% in the top ten. Specimen: peripheral blood mononuclear cells (PBMCs), collected when the disease was refractory, from a patient treated with antithyroid drugs. The receptor source for this set is a female donor with Graves disease. CDR3s include the opening cysteine and the closing phenylalanine or tryptophan.

TRBV11-2	TRBJ2-7	CASSSLQGPVYEQYF
TRBV6-1	TRBJ2-7	CASSEAGRWKPYEQYF
TRBV2	TRBJ2-5	CASSGAGAWQETQYF
TRBV12-3/TRBV12-4	TRBJ2-7	CASSYHGQGEEYF
TRBV28	TRBJ2-5	CASSLLRDRETQYF
TRBV7-2	TRBJ2-3	CASSLYSAGSTDTQYF
TRBV28	TRBJ2-5	CASMWPSQETQYF
TRBV7-3	TRBJ1-5	CASSQESGTGGRQPQHF
TRBV6-2/TRBV6-3	TRBJ2-5	CASRSSDQETQYF
TRBV25-1	TRBJ1-1	CASSEGWDSVRAFF
TRBV20-1	TRBJ1-1	CSARERVSTEAFF
TRBV28	TRBJ2-5	CASKRGGVSETQYF
TRBV24-1	TRBJ2-7	CATSQGTGSLSDEQYF
TRBV20-1	TRBJ1-1	CSARGGGLINTEAFF
TRBV7-2	TRBJ2-5	CASSLAQGLGGGSGTQYF
TRBV6-1	TRBJ2-7	CASRGSEQYF
TRBV27	TRBJ2-5	CASSFQAAGGGETQYF
TRBV2	TRBJ2-7	CASSLGQGEYEQYF
TRBV7-2	TRBJ2-5	CASSFQGFTGETQYF
TRBV6-1	TRBJ2-7	CASSIPTGIVPIYEQYF
TRBV11-2	TRBJ2-7	CASSLVTDSLNQYF
TRBV28	TRBJ2-7	CASSLLAGGNEQYF
TRBV10-3	TRBJ1-6	CAIQGQGDSPLHF
TRBV28	TRBJ2-3	CASSSTHETSPKADTQYF
TRBV5-1	TRBJ1-1	CASSLDRGSFTEAFF
TRBV28	TRBJ2-7	CASSHPRQFLSYEQYF
TRBV9	TRBJ2-2	CASSVGGAGTGELFF
TRBV28	TRBJ1-1	CASSHGRNTEAFF
TRBV12-3/TRBV12-4	TRBJ2-5	CASRQFQETQYF
TRBV3-1	TRBJ1-6	CASSQVTGVGSPLHF
TRBV5-4	TRBJ1-1	CASGSTEAFF
TRBV28	TRBJ2-5	CASSNPRTSEDF
TRBV18	TRBJ1-1	CASSPPGIDTEAFF
TRBV20-1	TRBJ2-2	CSALSPDRDGLSGELFF
TRBV15	TRBJ2-5	CATSRALGQGEETQYF
TRBV11-2	TRBJ1-2	CASSLVRVDGYTF
TRBV20-1	TRBJ1-5	CSASDRRGSQPQHF
TRBV5-1	TRBJ1-4	CASRPLPFATNEKLFF
TRBV20-1	TRBJ1-3	CSARDGGAGNTIYF
TRBV16	TRBJ2-7	CASSQLRYEQYF
TRBV19	TRBJ1-1	CASSIDTATGANTEAFF
TRBV5-4	TRBJ1-2	CASRETGGGYTF
TRBV10-3	TRBJ1-1	CAISESEGTEAFF
TRBV5-6	TRBJ1-1	CASSLEFADTEAFF
TRBV27	TRBJ2-2	CASSFWGKGTGELFF
TRBV10-3	TRBJ1-2	CAISDGSETNYGYTF
TRBV5-1	TRBJ2-5	CASSLVQGIGETQYF
TRBV2	TRBJ2-7	CASNRQGPTYEQYF
TRBV7-8	TRBJ2-5	CASSLPWRRGKETQYF
TRBV7-6	TRBJ2-3	CASSTTGASTDTQYF
TRBV15	TRBJ2-6	CATSSSTGGGANVLTF
TRBV5-4	TRBJ2-3	CASSLGSGGAFTQYF
TRBV7-9	TRBJ1-1	CASSIDSFEAFF
TRBV2	TRBJ1-2	CASSEGQNYGYTF
TRBV5-1	TRBJ2-7	CASSPGTSGSQEQYF